Listed below are T cell receptor beta chains from one sample, sequenced in a study of neurological immune-mediated disorders. TCRdb reanalysed the 5' RACE reads using MiXCR and keeps one entry per CDR3 protein. The data hold approximately 44,000 distinct CDR3 sequences, with about 15% observed a single time. Specimen: CD4+ T cells from blood. These receptors came from a woman between 55 and 75 years old with HTLV-1-associated myelopathy (HAM/TSP). Each CDR3 is given with its conserved first and last residue. A clone size is listed for some rows: how often the clone was seen (once, few, many), or a class if it is expanded.

size,J,V,CDR3
NA,TRBJ1-2,TRBV29-1,CSAQSRTHYGYTF
many,TRBJ1-1,TRBV5-1,CASRPVTANTEAFF
many,TRBJ2-6,TRBV5-1,CASSLVMGRGGANVLTF
many,TRBJ1-5,TRBV11-2,CASSSRSGGGNQPQHF
once,TRBJ1-2,TRBV20-1,CSARDPGTFYAYTF
many,TRBJ2-1,TRBV7-2,CASSLWAGTSSSYNEQFF
many,TRBJ1-1,TRBV6-1,CASSEWGGTEAFF
many,TRBJ2-3,TRBV5-6,CASNRLGRDTQYF
many,TRBJ2-7,TRBV5-6,CASSFAPSYEQYF
once,TRBJ2-5,TRBV20-1,CSASEGWDTQYF
many,TRBJ2-3,TRBV5-1,CASSSKQGQGLSGTQYF
many,TRBJ2-3,TRBV5-1,CASSLRVADTQYF
NA,TRBJ2-3,TRBV7-2,CASSASRGVPKDTKYF
many,TRBJ1-5,TRBV12-3/TRBV12-4,CASSLRGQLDYSNQPQHF
many,TRBJ1-3,TRBV5-1,CASSPRQSSGNTIYF
many,TRBJ1-2,TRBV5-1,CASSLGGENGYTF
many,TRBJ1-1,TRBV12-3/TRBV12-4,CASSSIHREAFF
many,TRBJ2-6,TRBV5-1,CASSIDSSGANVLTF
NA,TRBJ1-1,TRBV29-1,CTGIGGGNTEAFF
many,TRBJ2-2,TRBV20-1,CSPGVGELFF
many,TRBJ2-5,TRBV20-1,CSALPASGGVRETQYF
many,TRBJ1-3,TRBV10-3,CAIGVDSGNTIYF
many,TRBJ2-3,TRBV20-1,CSANERGGFTDTQYF
many,TRBJ1-6,TRBV20-1,CSASPETRGSPLHF
many,TRBJ1-2,TRBV5-1,CASSSRDHNYGYTF
many,TRBJ2-7,TRBV5-5,CASSLSPRVGDYEQYF
many,TRBJ2-5,TRBV2,CASSESRTGGETQYF
many,TRBJ1-2,TRBV30,CAWRGTGYGYTF
many,TRBJ1-4,TRBV5-1,CASSSGGRGPTNEKLFF
many,TRBJ2-7,TRBV5-1,CASSFGHSYEQYF
many,TRBJ1-6,TRBV12-3/TRBV12-4,CASSLWGNNSPLHF
NA,TRBJ2-7,TRBV6-6,CASSPPGQGLYEQYF
many,TRBJ2-3,TRBV20-1,CSARDLDRGTDTQYF
NA,TRBJ2-4,TRBV20-1,CSAPAGTYFNEAKNIQYF
many,TRBJ1-1,TRBV5-1,CASSLVGGQGNTEAFF
many,TRBJ2-3,TRBV5-1,CASSPPGTGGDTQYF
many,TRBJ1-3,TRBV6-2/TRBV6-3,CASSRGPSSSGNTIYF
many,TRBJ1-1,TRBV20-1,CSATVSGRGLRAEAFF
many,TRBJ2-3,TRBV5-1,CASSWGGDSADTQYF
many,TRBJ2-3,TRBV20-1,CSATTGGLNTDTQYF
many,TRBJ1-5,TRBV7-2,CASSLAGTGSNQPQHF
many,TRBJ2-3,TRBV12-3/TRBV12-4,CASSRDTYTDTQYF